Presented here are 30 T cell receptor beta chains from one specimen sequenced in a study of T-cell memory formation after mild COVID-19. TCRdb re-derived calls from the 5' RACE reads in MiXCR, one entry per CDR3 protein. This sample carries over 350,000 distinct CDR3 sequences, roughly 15% of them seen once, and the ten largest clones take roughly 21%. Material for sequencing was PBMCs or a T cell subset sorted from them (not recorded which). These receptors were collected from a man younger than 30 who had mild COVID-19 (a few samples of this study predate the infection). Cell type and time point are not known.

The chain carries TRBV11-2 and TRBJ2-6, with a weak D call TRBD1 (6 bases). V was shortened by 3 bases and J by 4 bases, with 16 bases between the two germline ends. The length of the CDR3 is 17 residues. Germline V CDR1 and CDR2: SGHAT, FQNNGV. This chain's CDR3 is CASSLGASPLGANVLTF. The CDR3 nucleotides read TGTGCCAGCAGCTTGGGGGCCTCACCCCTCGGGGCCAACGTCCTGACTTTC.

The V and J genes are TRBV5-1 and TRBJ2-3; D gene uncertain. CDR1 and CDR2 (germline): SGHRS, YFSETQ. The ends were cut back, 6 bases at V and 5 bases at J, with 7 bases in the middle. This CDR3 has 11 amino acids. The CDR3 spells CASKRGDTQYF. Here the CDR3 DNA reads TGCGCCAGCAAACGCGGAGATACGCAGTATTTT.

This clonotype appeared many times. The rearrangement joins TRBV10-3 to TRBJ2-3; no firm D call. This CDR3 comprises 13 residues. Germline values: CDR1 ENHRY, CDR2 SYGVKD. The ends were cut back, 6 bases at V and 2 bases at J, with 9 bases in the middle. CDR3 amino acids: CAISPPNTDTQYF. In DNA form, the CDR3 reads TGTGCCATCAGCCCTCCCAACACAGATACGCAGTATTTT.

This chain links TRBV3-1 with TRBJ2-2; D is undetermined. There are 14 residues in the CDR3. V was shortened by 0 bases and J by 6 bases, with 8 bases between the two germline ends. Per germline, CDR1 LGHDT and CDR2 YNNKEL (reference sequence). The CDR3 sequence: CASSQDLTAGELFF. CDR3 DNA: TGTGCCAGCAGCCAAGATCTAACAGCCGGGGAGCTGTTTTTT.

This clonotype was counted only a few times. The J gene is TRBJ2-5, the V gene TRBV5-1; D call uncertain. Germline-derived CDR1 and CDR2 are SGHRS and YFSETQ. The CDR3 extends over 14 amino acids. V was trimmed by 5 bases and J by 1 base, leaving 12 bases between them. The CDR3 coding sequence is TGCGCCAGCAGAGATCTAGTTCTCCAAGAGACCCAGTACTTC. As protein: CASRDLVLQETQYF. Based on the CDR3 plus reference TRBV5-1 and TRBJ2-5, the full variable domain is KAGVTQTPRYLIKTRGQQVTLSCSPISGHRSVSWYQQTPGQGLQFLFEYFSETQRNKGNFPGRFSGRQFSNSRSEMNVSTLELGDSALYLCASRDLVLQETQYFGPGTRLLVL.

This clonotype turned up a few times. The chain employs TRBV6-2 or TRBV6-3 and TRBJ1-2, with TRBD1 identical over 7 bases. V lost 2 bases and J lost 3; bases outside the gene matches: 6. The CDR3 loop spans 15 amino acids. Germline lookup yields CDR1 MNHEY and CDR2 SVGEGT. CDR3 loop: CASSYGPGQHYGYTF. The CDR3 DNA follows: TGTGCCAGCAGTTACGGCCCGGGACAGCACTATGGCTACACCTTC.

The chain carries TRBV27 and TRBJ2-7; TRBD1 might be the D (6 bases). Per the germline V gene, CDR1 is MNHEY and CDR2 is SMNVEV (reference sequence). With 4 bases removed from V and 1 base from J, the gap between germline ends came to 11 bases. This CDR3 region has 14 residues. The CDR3 spells CASSYLTGSYEQYF. CDR3 in DNA: TGTGCCAGCAGTTATTTGACAGGTTCCTACGAGCAGTACTTC.

This clonotype was recorded a few times. The chain combines TRBV5-1 with TRBJ2-1; 7 bases agree with TRBD2. CDR3 size: 15 residues. CDR1 and CDR2 (germline): SGHRS, YFSETQ. V trimming: 0 bases; J trimming: 7 bases; junction bases outside the gene matches: 7. This CDR3 reads CASSLDQTSSNEQFF. The CDR3 DNA reads as TGCGCCAGCAGCTTGGATCAGACTAGCTCGAATGAGCAGTTCTTC.

The rearrangement links TRBV27 to TRBJ2-7, with 7 bases that match TRBD1. This CDR3 is built from 13 residues. Losses at the gene ends were 2 bases for V and 3 bases for J; bases not matched to a gene: 1. Germline CDR1 reads MNHEY; CDR2 reads SMNVEV (reference sequence). The CDR3 nucleotides read TGTGCCAGCAGTTTACCAGGGGGCTACGAGCAGTACTTC. It translates to CASSLPGGYEQYF.

The CDR3 sequence is CASSLNRVTEQFF. The CDR3 region has the DNA TGTGCCAGCAGCTTGAACAGGGTTACTGAGCAGTTCTTC. The chain uses TRBV5-8 and TRBJ2-1, with TRBD1 as a possible D gene (6 bases). The V gene lost 1 base and the J gene lost 9 bases, with 11 bases spanning the gap. Germline V gives CDR1 SGHTS, CDR2 YDEGEE. The CDR3 runs 13 residues. Filled out from reference TRBV5-8 and TRBJ2-1, the complete variable domain reads EAGVTQSPTHLIKTRGQQATLRCSPISGHTSVYWYQQALGLGLQFLLWYDEGEERNRGNFPPRFSGRQFPNYSSELNVNALELEDSALYLCASSLNRVTEQFFGPGTRLTVL.

This clonotype was observed a handful of times. The J gene is TRBJ1-2, the V gene TRBV7-9, with 12 nucleotides matching TRBD1. The V gene end was trimmed by 1 base and the J gene end by 6 bases; junction bases not matched to a gene: 6. CDR3 size: 16 residues. From germline, CDR1 is SEHNR and CDR2 FQNEAQ (reference sequence). The CDR3 loop reads CASSLGTGTGGNGYTF. The DNA for the CDR3 is TGTGCCAGCAGCTTAGGGACCGGGACAGGGGGCAATGGCTACACCTTC.

This clonotype was counted between two and nine times. For the CDR3, the DNA is TGTGCCAGCAGCCTCCTAGCGGGGGTTGGGTATGAGCAGTTCTTC. Translated, it gives CASSLLAGVGYEQFF. The rearrangement uses TRBV7-3 and TRBJ2-1, with 10 bases lining up with TRBD2. The germline CDR1 and CDR2 sequences are SGHTA and FQGTGA. The CDR3 extends over 15 amino acids. V shed 5 bases and J 8 bases; nucleotides not matched to a gene: 9.

The chain couples TRBV9 to TRBJ1-1, with 7 bases identical to TRBD1. With V trimmed by 3 bases and J by 1 base, 3 bases remained unmatched. There are 14 residues in the CDR3. The V gene's germline CDR1 is SGDLS and CDR2 YYNGEE. CDR3 sequence: CASSGGQTNTEAFF. The DNA of the CDR3 is TGTGCCAGCAGCGGGGGACAGACGAACACTGAAGCTTTCTTT.

This clonotype has a handful of counts. The V and J genes are TRBV20-1 and TRBJ2-2; D ambiguous. CDR1 and CDR2 (germline): DFQATT, SNEGSKA (reference sequence). This CDR3 spans 13 amino acids. V was cut by 6 bases and J by 0 bases, with 8 bases left in between. The CDR3 region has the DNA TGCAGTGCGATAACAGCGAACACCGGGGAGCTGTTTTTT. Amino acids: CSAITANTGELFF.

The genes are TRBV24-1 and TRBJ2-2; the D gene could be TRBD1 or TRBD2 (5 bases each). The CDR3 has 16 residues. CDR1 and CDR2 from the germline V gene are KGHDR and SFDVKD. V lost 1 base to trimming and J lost 3 bases, with 11 bases between them. Written as DNA, the CDR3 is TGTGCCACCAGTGATTTTTCTAGGGGAGACACCGGGGAGCTGTTTTTT. Protein: CATSDFSRGDTGELFF.

The gene calls are TRBV9 and TRBJ2-1, with a weak D call TRBD2 (6 bases). Germline CDR1 reads SGDLS; CDR2 reads YYNGEE. Trimming pared 7 bases from V and 0 bases from J, leaving 14 bases between. The CDR3 covers 15 residues. CDR3: CASGLDGSSYNEQFF. Written as DNA, the CDR3 is TGTGCCAGCGGACTGGACGGGAGCTCCTACAATGAGCAGTTCTTC. The entire variable domain, with the rest obtained from reference TRBV9 and TRBJ2-1, is as follows: DSGVTQTPKHLITATGQRVTLRCSPRSGDLSVYWYQQSLDQGLQFLIQYYNGEERAKGNILERFSAQQFPDLHSELNLSSLELGDSALYFCASGLDGSSYNEQFFGPGTRLTVL.

The chain recombines TRBV7-6 with TRBJ2-2; D is perhaps TRBD2 (6 bases). Germline V CDR1 and CDR2: SGHVS, FNYEAQ. V lost 5 bases and J 1 base, leaving 17 bases between the germline ends. The CDR3 spans 17 residues. For the CDR3, the DNA is TGTGCCAGCAGCGCCCAACGGCGGGGATGGAACACCGGGGAGCTGTTTTTT. Residues: CASSAQRRGWNTGELFF.

V and J are TRBV2 and TRBJ1-2; D not resolved. Trimming removed 8 bases from V and 4 bases from J, with 8 bases in between. Germline V gene sequence: CDR1 SNHLY, CDR2 FYNNEI. The CDR3 is 11 residues long. The CDR3 protein is CASRRTYGYTF. The CDR3 nucleotides are TGTGCCAGCCGCAGGACCTATGGCTACACCTTC.

The rearrangement links TRBV6-4 to TRBJ1-1, with a tentative D call TRBD1 (5 bases). The V end lost 5 bases, the J end lost 9 bases, and 22 bases lay between the germline ends. CDR3 size: 15 residues. Germline-derived CDR1 and CDR2 are MRHNA and SNTAGT. The CDR3 sequence: CASSNHLGEEAKAFF. As DNA, the CDR3 is TGTGCCAGCAGTAACCACCTGGGGGAGGAGGCAAAAGCTTTCTTT.

This clonotype has more than one count but fewer than ten. The V gene is TRBV5-4, the J gene TRBJ2-1; 11 bases are a match to TRBD2. Germline V gives CDR1 SGHNT, CDR2 YYREEE (reference sequence). The length of the CDR3 is 14 residues. V was pared by 0 bases and J by 11 bases, with 4 bases of the junction left unmatched. The DNA of the CDR3 is TGTGCCAGCAGCTTGGAACTAGCGGGGGCCAAGCAGTTCTTC. Translating gives CASSLELAGAKQFF.

Only a few counts were recorded for this clonotype. This chain uses TRBV19 with TRBJ1-5; TRBD1 agrees at 9 bases. The CDR3 loop spans 15 amino acids. Germline V gives CDR1 LNHDA, CDR2 SQIVND (reference sequence). The V gene end was trimmed by 5 bases and the J gene end by 6 bases; junction bases not matched to a gene: 8. The DNA for the CDR3 is TGTGCCAGTAGTGACGGACAGGGGTCTCGTCAGCCCCAGCATTTT. This translates into CASSDGQGSRQPQHF.

This chain uses TRBV20-1 with TRBJ1-1; 7 positions agree with TRBD1. CDR1 and CDR2 (germline): DFQATT, SNEGSKA (reference sequence). The CDR3 covers 13 residues. The V segment lost 6 bases and the J segment 1 base; nucleotides outside the gene matches: 5. The CDR3 sequence: CSARGQSNTEAFF. The CDR3 DNA reads as TGCAGTGCCCGGGGACAGTCGAACACTGAAGCTTTCTTT.

The chain has TRBV6-2 or TRBV6-3 and TRBJ2-2, with D perhaps TRBD1 (6 bases). CDR1 is MNHEY, CDR2 SVGEGT, per germline. The CDR3 sequence is 13 residues long. The V end lost 6 bases, the J end lost 5 bases, and 10 bases lay between the germline ends. The CDR3 region is CASRSQGTGELFF. The CDR3 bases are TGTGCCAGCAGATCCCAGGGGACCGGGGAGCTGTTTTTT.

This clonotype was seen a few times. The chain employs TRBV5-1 and TRBJ2-3; 8 bases agree with TRBD1. There are 14 residues in the CDR3. The trim removed 4 bases at V and 4 bases at J, leaving 5 bases unmatched. CDR1 is SGHRS, CDR2 YFSETQ, per germline. The CDR3 DNA reads as TGCGCCAGCAGCGTTGACAGGGGAGCAGATACGCAGTATTTT. It yields the protein CASSVDRGADTQYF. Filled out from reference TRBV5-1 and TRBJ2-3, the complete variable domain reads KAGVTQTPRYLIKTRGQQVTLSCSPISGHRSVSWYQQTPGQGLQFLFEYFSETQRNKGNFPGRFSGRQFSNSRSEMNVSTLELGDSALYLCASSVDRGADTQYFGPGTRLTVL.

This clonotype has at least ten counts. The rearrangement links TRBV5-1 to TRBJ2-4, with D perhaps being TRBD1 or TRBD2 (5 bases each). This CDR3 comprises 17 residues. Germline V gene lookup returns CDR1 SGHRS and CDR2 YFSETQ. Trimming removed 3 bases from V and 0 bases from J, with 16 bases in between. The CDR3 region has the DNA TGCGCCAGCAGCTCGGGGCCGACAGTTCTAGCCAAAAACATTCAGTACTTC. This encodes CASSSGPTVLAKNIQYF.

This clonotype was counted only a few times. The rearrangement links TRBV10-3 to TRBJ2-3; D is undetermined. CDR3 length: 14 residues. Trimming took 8 bases from V and 2 from J, leaving 14 bases between them. CDR1 and CDR2 (germline): ENHRY, SYGVKD. The CDR3 nucleotides read TGTGCCATCGGAAGGGCCGCTCTCACAGATACGCAGTATTTT. It specifies CAIGRAALTDTQYF.

The chain combines TRBV4-3 with TRBJ1-4; possibly TRBD1 for D (5 bases). The CDR3 has 17 residues. V was cut by 0 bases and J by 5 bases, with 16 bases left in between. Germline CDR1 is LGHNA and CDR2 is YSLEER. Here the CDR3 DNA reads TGCGCCAGCAGCCAAGAATCTGTGGGAAGGGACAATGAAAAACTGTTTTTT. It yields the protein CASSQESVGRDNEKLFF.

This clonotype came up many times. The chain joins TRBV12-3 or TRBV12-4 to TRBJ2-3, with D possibly being TRBD2 (5 bases). Deletions cut 2 bases from V and 4 bases from J, with 7 bases between. The CDR3 runs to 13 residues. CDR3 sequence reads: CASSLWGADTQYF. Here the CDR3 DNA reads TGTGCCAGCAGTTTATGGGGAGCAGATACGCAGTATTTT.

The chain uses TRBV12-3 or TRBV12-4 and TRBJ1-1; 8 bases align to TRBD1. This CDR3 spans 17 amino acids. V shed 4 bases and J 3 bases; nucleotides not matched to a gene: 13. CDR3 coding DNA: TGTGCCAGCAGTTCCATTTTCCAGGGGGCTTTGGACACTGAAGCTTTCTTT. It yields the protein CASSSIFQGALDTEAFF.

The rearrangement links TRBV19 to TRBJ2-1; the D gene could be TRBD1 or TRBD2 (5 bases each). The CDR3 spans 15 residues. V was clipped by 5 bases and J by 5 bases, with 16 bases between them. Germline V gene lookup returns CDR1 LNHDA and CDR2 SQIVND (reference sequence). CDR3 sequence (DNA): TGTGCCAGTAGTCCCACGGGGCAGGTTAACAATGAGCAGTTCTTC. It yields the protein CASSPTGQVNNEQFF.